The TCR beta chain under discussion was sequenced for a study of blood T cell repertoires in COVID-19. Study-wide background: The United States, Italy and Spain were the sources of the acute and convalescent COVID-19 samples. The cDNA or gDNA used as material had been derived from T cells, B-cell-depleted T cells, or PBMCs.

The sample holds a few counts of this clone. The assay was immunoSEQ multiplex PCR, and TCRdb's table has in-frame clones only and misses some. The table has approximately 210,000 clones, about 90% seen once. V was clipped by 9 bases and J by 0 bases; unmatched bases: 5. This CDR3 comprises 14 residues. Germline CDR1 LNHDA, CDR2 SQIVND (reference sequence). The TCR was taken from a man aged 35 to 55 with active or convalescent COVID-19. The sample was peripheral blood. This chain connects TRBV19 to TRBJ1-5; 7 bases are a match to TRBD1. CDR3 sequence reads: CASRDSHSNQPQHF. The CDR3 coding sequence is TGTGCCAGCAGGGACAGCCATAGCAATCAGCCCCAGCATTTT.